The rows below give T cell receptor beta chains drawn from one sample of a study of T cell changes during pregnancy in multiple sclerosis. The repertoire was sequenced with immunoSEQ multiplex PCR; TCRdb's copy has only in-frame clones and lacks some. This repertoire shows 43,000 or so clones, 90% to 95% found once; its top ten account for around 2.1%. Source: peripheral blood, taken in the third trimester of pregnancy. Source of these receptors: a female donor with multiple sclerosis, enrolled in a pregnancy study. Each CDR3 is given with its conserved first and last residue. Each record gives: CDR3 protein, V gene.

cdr3_aa: CASSQAVAGLNYGYTF; v_call: TRBV4-1
cdr3_aa: CASTPGTSVEQFF; v_call: TRBV6-5
cdr3_aa: CASSSLLRDRLYGYTF; v_call: TRBV7-9
cdr3_aa: CASSLHGNEQFF; v_call: TRBV11-2
cdr3_aa: CASSAPATDYGYTF; v_call: TRBV5-4
cdr3_aa: CASSSPWDSSTGELFF; v_call: TRBV2
cdr3_aa: CASSFPGLAGEYPQETQYF; v_call: TRBV7-8
cdr3_aa: CASSTGFQPQHF; v_call: TRBV28
cdr3_aa: CASSPRDFPGELFF; v_call: TRBV7-9
cdr3_aa: CASRGQGGSSGGLTGELFF; v_call: TRBV19
cdr3_aa: CASSEVGRTDYGYTF; v_call: TRBV6-1
cdr3_aa: CASSIGQGLPGELFF; v_call: TRBV19
cdr3_aa: CASSSGQGSNEQYF; v_call: TRBV11-3
cdr3_aa: CASTPGRGGVAGANVLTF; v_call: TRBV19
cdr3_aa: CASSPIPAGSYNEQFF; v_call: TRBV18
cdr3_aa: CASSSGHLNGQYF; v_call: TRBV28
cdr3_aa: CASSMGGGLNTEAFF; v_call: TRBV19
cdr3_aa: CASRAGPRGNEKLFF; v_call: TRBV6-6
cdr3_aa: CASTPSERRIDTQYF; v_call: TRBV6-5
cdr3_aa: CASSLDRETQYF; v_call: TRBV5-1
cdr3_aa: CASSIQGGDQPQHF; v_call: TRBV19
cdr3_aa: CASSLGTRGGNSNEQFF; v_call: TRBV7-9